This entry describes one T cell receptor (beta chain). The data stem from a study of blood T cell repertoires in COVID-19. Study-level information: T cells, B-cell-depleted T cells, or PBMCs provided the cDNA or gDNA that served as material.

The CDR3 runs 12 residues. The ends were cut back, 4 bases at V and 7 bases at J, with 10 bases in the middle. CDR1 is SQVTM and CDR2 is ANQGSEA in the germline V gene. Profiled with immunoSEQ multiplex PCR; TCRdb holds only in-frame clones, not every one. The sample records about 160,000 clones, roughly 90% being singletons. Individuals aged roughly 18 to 100 years were recruited from fewer than 30 US areas. Assignments of participants to cohorts depended upon their own reported clinical history. This receptor was taken from a woman aged 45-59 years who had recovered from COVID-19. The chain employs TRBV29-1 and TRBJ1-4; D possibly corresponds to TRBD1 (5 bases). What was sequenced was PBMCs or T cells enriched from blood (not recorded which). CDR3: CSVGVRGEKLFF. The CDR3, as DNA: TGCAGCGTTGGGGTAAGGGGTGAAAAACTGTTTTTT.